The clone carrying this TCR beta chain was seen many times. Its antigen is as yet unknown. The authors amplified TCR beta CDR3 regions, and they did so from RNA transcripts for repertoire sequencing. HTBI-primed RT-PCR formed the first round, and a multiplex PCR formed the second. TCRdb re-derived calls from the multiplex PCR reads in MiXCR, one entry per CDR3 protein. There are some 380,000 distinct CDR3 sequences in the sample; just over 15% occur only once, and roughly 7% lies in the top ten. The sample comes from a study of Graves' ophthalmopathy and Graves' hyperthyroidism. Hyperthyroidism was classified as stable if no ophthalmopathy occurred within 18 months of follow-up. Uncontrolled infections, other autoimmune diseases, pregnancy or lactation barred patients from enrollment. Broader study findings: The blood repertoire also included most expanded thyroid clonotypes above 0.001 frequency. In predicting ophthalmopathy progression, the model reached approximately 71% sensitivity and approximately 72% specificity.

The V end lost 3 bases, the J end lost 1 base, and 10 bases lay between the germline ends. CDR3 length: 14 residues. Germline CDR1 is SGHRS and CDR2 is YFSETQ. Sequencing was done on a sample of peripheral blood. The rearrangement joins TRBV5-1 to TRBJ2-5; tentatively, D is TRBD1 (5 bases). This receptor was identified in a woman aged 18-29 years with stable Graves' hyperthyroidism. The CDR3 here is CASSSQVAQETQYF. CDR3 DNA: TGCGCCAGCAGCTCACAGGTAGCCCAAGAGACCCAGTACTTC.